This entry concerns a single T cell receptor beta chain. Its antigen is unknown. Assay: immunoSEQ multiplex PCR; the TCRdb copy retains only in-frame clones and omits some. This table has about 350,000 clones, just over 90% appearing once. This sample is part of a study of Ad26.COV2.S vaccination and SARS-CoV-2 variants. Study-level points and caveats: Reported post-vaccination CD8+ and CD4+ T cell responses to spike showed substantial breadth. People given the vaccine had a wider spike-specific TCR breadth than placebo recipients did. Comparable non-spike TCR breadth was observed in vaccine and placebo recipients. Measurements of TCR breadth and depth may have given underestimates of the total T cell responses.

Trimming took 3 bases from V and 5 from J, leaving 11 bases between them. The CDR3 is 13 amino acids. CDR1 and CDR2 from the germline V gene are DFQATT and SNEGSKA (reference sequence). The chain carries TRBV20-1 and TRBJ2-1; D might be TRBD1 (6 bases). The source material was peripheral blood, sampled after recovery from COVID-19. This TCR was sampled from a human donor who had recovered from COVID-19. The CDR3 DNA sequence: TGCAGTGCTAGTCCGGGACACCACAATGAGCAGTTCTTC. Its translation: CSASPGHHNEQFF.